This TCR beta chain appears in the sequencing data of a study of blood T cell repertoires in COVID-19. Overall study: Italy, Spain and the United States were the sources of the convalescent and acute COVID-19 samples. In each case, the material was cDNA or gDNA derived from T cells, B-cell-depleted T cells, or PBMCs.

V lost 0 bases, J lost 4 bases, and 5 bases stayed unmatched. CDR1 and CDR2 from the germline V gene are SGHRS and YFSETQ. The CDR3 has 16 amino acids. This clone has more than one count but fewer than ten. During active infection, Seattle patients enrolled and were then monitored through disease. Source study methods: From reference gene primer amplification, estimates of nucleated cell counts were derived. This table comes from immunoSEQ multiplex PCR, and its TCRdb copy is limited to in-frame clones, with some not included. That table gives V, J and clone size, and the DNA gave D and trimming. The sample records fewer than 450,000 clones, 87% being singletons.

Sequencing was carried out using peripheral blood. The chain joins TRBV5-1 to TRBJ2-1; 9 bases line up with TRBD2. This receptor was identified in a woman in her forties or fifties with COVID-19, enrolled during active disease. CDR3 coding DNA: TGCGCCAGCAGCTTGGCCCCTAGCGGGAATTACAATGAGCAGTTCTTC. This encodes CASSLAPSGNYNEQFF.